This entry features one T cell receptor beta chain sequence. The ends lost 2 bases at V and 2 bases at J; junction bases unmatched: 8. CDR3 length equals 18 residues. In germline, CDR1 is SEHNR, CDR2 FQNEAQ (reference sequence). These data are taken from a study of blood T cell repertoires in COVID-19. This table comes from immunoSEQ multiplex PCR, and its TCRdb copy is limited to in-frame clones, with some not included. The table lists 150,000 to 200,000 clones, more than 75% of them singletons, with roughly 3.5% in the top ten. Sequenced material: peripheral blood. V usage is TRBV7-9 and J usage is TRBJ2-3, with TRBD2 matching 12 bases. The clonotype was recovered from a man between 70 and 80 years old with acute or convalescent COVID-19. CDR3 in amino acids: CASSLLAGGPVATDTQYF. In DNA, the CDR3 is TGTGCCAGCAGCTTACTAGCGGGAGGGCCAGTGGCCACAGATACGCAGTATTTT.